This TCR beta chain was found in a study of T-cell reconstitution after alpha-beta-depleted transplantation in children. Overall study results and limits: Several hundred graft clones that had expanded were reportedly the source of alpha-beta T cells about two months after transplant. One year post-transplant, T-cell counts and diversity were largely derived from T cells produced anew. In some patients, recipient T cells and intrathymic progenitors surviving conditioning explained high day-60 diversity.

V was pared by 4 bases and J by 7 bases, with 11 bases of the junction left unmatched. This CDR3 comprises 15 residues. CDR1 and CDR2 from the germline V gene are MNHEY and SMNVEV (reference sequence). This clonotype has ten or more counts. What it binds is not known. Construction of the TCRbeta library involved unique molecular identifiers. Via MiXCR, TCRdb re-called the PCR reads, giving one row per CDR3 protein. The sample lists 85,000 to 120,000 distinct CDR3 sequences, over 6% seen once, with roughly 17% in the top ten. The chain has TRBV27 and TRBJ2-7; 9 bases align to TRBD2. This sequence was found in a boy aged 2 to 10 with acute lymphoblastic leukemia, due to receive a stem cell transplant. Sequences were derived from PBMCs, sampled before TCRalphabeta/CD19-depleted stem cell transplant. The CDR3 sequence: CASSSLAGYTTEQYF. CDR3 bases: TGTGCCAGCAGTTCCCTAGCGGGGTATACTACGGAGCAGTACTTC.